Here is one T cell receptor beta chain with its context. The antigen remains unidentified. Trimming removed 4 bases at V and 5 bases at J, with 11 bases between. Germline CDR1 is SGDLS and CDR2 is YYNGEE. The CDR3 loop spans 13 amino acids. Time point noted: recipient sample about 28 days before transplant, after cytoreduction. Recipient blood drawn about 28 days pretransplant and days 30, 100, 180 after. This sample is part of a study of T cell clonotyping in hematopoietic cell transplantation. Libraries were prepared by immunoSEQ multiplex PCR; TCRdb keeps only in-frame clonotypes and omits some of them. The data show 6,800 or so clones, with roughly 91% seen just once and about 7.1% held by the top ten. Study-level findings and limits: CD4 and CD8 repertoire contributions could not be separated without sorting.

Sequenced here: peripheral blood mononuclear cells, sampled before stem cell transplant. The sequence derives from a man in his sixties with acute myeloid leukemia. Some clones in this sample may be carry-over from other donors' samples. The V gene is TRBV9, the J gene TRBJ2-3, with D uncertain. The CDR3, as DNA: TGTGCCAGCAGCCCGTTCTCCGGAGATACGCAGTATTTT. Amino acids: CASSPFSGDTQYF.